Below, 2 T cell receptor beta chains from the same sample are listed, as sequenced in a study of T-cell reconstitution after alpha-beta-depleted transplantation in children. Preparation of the TCRbeta library involved a method that used unique molecular identifiers. TCRdb reanalysed the PCR reads using MiXCR and keeps one entry per CDR3 protein. The sample consists of 350,000 to 400,000 distinct CDR3 sequences, around 21% of them appearing once. The specimen was PBMCs from the stem cell graft donor, collected from the stem cell graft. Receptor source: a human donor who donated a stem cell graft to a child with acute myeloid leukemia.

This clonotype has a count of ten or more. The chain is built from TRBV4-2 and TRBJ1-5; TRBD1 agrees at 7 bases. CDR1 is LGHNA, CDR2 YNFKEQ, per germline. The CDR3 is made up of 17 amino acids. The V segment lost 1 base and the J segment 0 bases; nucleotides outside the gene matches: 6. The CDR3 loop reads CASSQGTQGYSNQPQHF. CDR3 DNA sequence: TGTGCCAGCAGCCAAGGGACACAGGGGTATAGCAATCAGCCCCAGCATTTT.

V gene TRBV19 combines with J gene TRBJ1-5; D is ambiguous. The V gene's germline CDR1 is LNHDA and CDR2 SQIVND (reference sequence). This CDR3 is built from 13 residues. Trimming stripped 6 bases from V and 6 bases from J, with 12 bases between. The CDR3 DNA sequence: TGTGCCAGTAGATGGGAGCGGAGTCAGCCCCAGCATTTT. The encoded protein is CASRWERSQPQHF.